A single sample gave rise to the 15 T cell receptor beta chains below, sequenced in a study of neurological immune-mediated disorders. TCRdb called the 5' RACE reads again in MiXCR, with one record for every CDR3 protein. The data contain 50,000 or so distinct CDR3 sequences, 9% to 12% of them seen just once; the ten biggest clones take up around 21%. Input material: PBMCs. These TCRs come from a woman aged 35 to 49 with HTLV-1-associated myelopathy (HAM/TSP).

This clonotype was seen many times. The V gene is TRBV5-1, the J gene TRBJ2-3; D is possibly TRBD1 (5 bases). CDR3 length: 13 residues. Per the germline V gene, CDR1 is SGHRS and CDR2 is YFSETQ. V was cut by 5 bases and J by 2 bases, with 9 bases left in between. The CDR3 DNA follows: TGCGCCAGCAGGACAGAACCCACAGATACGCAGTATTTT. As protein: CASRTEPTDTQYF.

This clonotype was recorded at least ten times. The chain carries TRBV15 and TRBJ2-7; D perhaps matches TRBD2 (6 bases). V shed 3 bases and J shed 3 bases, with 9 bases lying between them. The CDR3 is made up of 13 amino acids. The V gene's germline CDR1 is LNHNV and CDR2 YYDKDF (reference sequence). CDR3 DNA: TGTGCCACCAGCAGGGGACTGAACTACGAGCAGTACTTC. This encodes CATSRGLNYEQYF.

This clonotype was seen at least ten times. V gene TRBV5-1 combines with J gene TRBJ2-7; weak D call: TRBD1 (6 bases). Germline V gene lookup returns CDR1 SGHRS and CDR2 YFSETQ. V was pared by 7 bases and J by 6 bases, with 14 bases between. The CDR3 totals 12 residues. DNA of the CDR3: TGCGCCAGCGGACAGTCGGGCGGCGAGCAGTACTTC. Translation: CASGQSGGEQYF.

This clonotype was recorded at least ten times. This chain links TRBV15 with TRBJ2-7; no clear D gene. With 0 bases removed from V and 2 bases from J, the gap between germline ends came to 8 bases. CDR1 and CDR2 from the germline V gene are LNHNV and YYDKDF (reference sequence). The CDR3 spans 14 residues. CDR3 protein: CATSRDVGAYEQYF. CDR3 DNA sequence: TGTGCCACCAGCAGAGATGTAGGTGCCTACGAGCAGTACTTC.

In its sample, this clonotype was seen many times. The DNA of the CDR3 is TGTGCCAGCAGTGGGGTGAACCGTGGGAGTCAGCCCCAGCATTTT. Protein product: CASSGVNRGSQPQHF. This chain connects TRBV6-6 to TRBJ1-5; D gene uncertain. The CDR3 is 15 residues long. The V gene lost 5 bases and the J gene lost 6 bases, with 17 bases spanning the gap. Germline loops: CDR1 MNHNY, CDR2 SVGAGI (reference sequence).

This clonotype has at least ten counts. This chain joins TRBV7-2 and TRBJ2-5; D remains ambiguous. V gave up 2 bases and J gave up 3 bases, with 7 bases separating them. CDR1 and CDR2 from the germline V gene are SGHTA and FQGNSA. The CDR3 extends over 13 amino acids. The CDR3 DNA reads as TGTGCCAGCAGCTTAATGGTAGAAGAGACCCAGTACTTC. Its protein is CASSLMVEETQYF.

This clonotype was recorded at least ten times. J is TRBJ2-7 and V is TRBV7-2; D may be TRBD2 (5 bases). Trimming removed 5 bases at V and 1 base at J, with 15 bases between. The length of the CDR3 is 15 residues. In germline, CDR1 is SGHTA, CDR2 FQGNSA. CDR3 protein: CASSILAWASYEQYF. CDR3 DNA sequence: TGTGCCAGCAGCATATTAGCGTGGGCTTCCTACGAGCAGTACTTC.

This clonotype came up many times. The gene calls are TRBV6-6 and TRBJ2-7; 9 nucleotides line up with TRBD1. After removal of 5 bases from V and 2 bases from J, the junction contained 7 bases not matched to a gene. The CDR3 runs to 15 residues. From germline, CDR1 is MNHNY and CDR2 SVGAGI (reference sequence). The CDR3 here is CASSDGTGSTYEQYF. CDR3 coding DNA: TGTGCCAGCAGTGACGGGACAGGGAGTACCTACGAGCAGTACTTC.

Many counts were recorded for this clonotype. V is TRBV7-2 and J is TRBJ2-5, with 10 bases aligning to TRBD1. Germline CDR1 reads SGHTA; CDR2 reads FQGNSA. J lost 9 bases, V lost 4 bases, and 11 bases had no gene match. The CDR3 runs to 15 residues. As DNA, the CDR3 is TGTGCCAGCAGCTGGGACGGCGGGACAGGGGTGTCCCAGTACTTC. It specifies CASSWDGGTGVSQYF.

This clonotype has a count of ten or more. The CDR3 is CASSEVYNEQFF. CDR3 coding DNA: TGTGCCAGCAGCGAAGTCTACAATGAGCAGTTCTTC. The chain links TRBV5-6 to TRBJ2-1; D uncertain. Trimming left V 4 bases short and J 3 bases short, with 5 bases between. The CDR3 covers 12 residues. Germline lookup yields CDR1 SGHDT and CDR2 YYEEEE.

This clonotype showed up many times. CDR3 in amino acids: CASSSWQALDTGTYEQYF. For the CDR3, the DNA is TGCGCCAGCAGCTCCTGGCAGGCACTCGATACCGGTACCTACGAGCAGTACTTC. This chain links TRBV5-1 with TRBJ2-7; D uncertain. Per the germline V gene, CDR1 is SGHRS and CDR2 is YFSETQ. V lost 3 bases to trimming and J lost 2 bases, with 24 bases between them. The CDR3 runs to 18 residues.

This clonotype occurred many times. CDR3 coding DNA: TGTGCCAGCAGCTTCTTAAGGCCTAGCGGCTACAATGAGCAGTTCTTC. It specifies CASSFLRPSGYNEQFF. This rearrangement joins TRBV7-8 to TRBJ2-1, with 7 bases lining up with TRBD2. This CDR3 is 16 amino acids long. Germline CDR1 SGHVS, CDR2 FQNEAQ. Trimming removed 3 bases from V and 3 bases from J; junction bases left unmatched: 8. Filled out from reference TRBV7-8 and TRBJ2-1, the complete variable domain reads GAGVSQSPRYKVAKRGQDVALRCDPISGHVSLFWYQQALGQGPEFLTYFQNEAQLDKSGLPSDRFFAERPEGSVSTLKIQRTQQEDSAVYLCASSFLRPSGYNEQFFGPGTRLTVL.

Ten or more counts support this clonotype. The rearrangement uses TRBV12-3 or TRBV12-4 and TRBJ1-2, with TRBD1 matching over 8 bases. The CDR3 totals 15 residues. J lost 4 bases, V lost 2 bases, and 6 bases had no gene match. For the CDR3, the DNA is TGTGCCAGCAGTTTATTTGGGACAGGCATCTATGGCTACACCTTC. It codes for CASSLFGTGIYGYTF.

The table lists this clonotype with many counts. This chain uses TRBV12-3 or TRBV12-4 with TRBJ2-7; 7 bases line up with TRBD2. The CDR3 is 15 amino acids. The ends lost 5 bases at V and 3 bases at J; junction bases unmatched: 10. This CDR3 is CASSPRSGVGYEQYF. CDR3 bases: TGTGCCAGCAGTCCCAGAAGCGGGGTGGGCTACGAGCAGTACTTC.

This clonotype was found many times. The CDR3 DNA follows: TGCGCCAGCAGCCAACCGGGACCAACCGGGGAGCTGTTTTTT. This encodes CASSQPGPTGELFF. The rearrangement links TRBV4-1 to TRBJ2-2; the D gene could be TRBD1 or TRBD2 (5 bases each). This CDR3 has 14 residues. V was pared by 2 bases and J by 5 bases, with 9 bases between. Germline CDR1 reads MGHRA; CDR2 reads YSYEKL.